This TCR beta chain was sequenced for a study of post-analysis software for immune sequencing data. The study's findings and limits: Controls had lower frequencies than patients of 4 or 5 TRBV segments, which included TRBV5-6, TRBV5-1 and TRBV20-1.

Unique molecular identifiers were carried by the TCR beta cDNA libraries. MiXCR was run by TCRdb on the PCR reads, yielding one entry per CDR3 protein. This table holds roughly 400,000 distinct CDR3 sequences, 30% to 40% found once. There are a few counts of this clonotype. Its specificity is unknown. CDR1 is DFQATT and CDR2 is SNEGSKA in the germline V gene (reference sequence). The CDR3 length is 14 residues. Sequencing was carried out using blood. This chain links TRBV20-1 with TRBJ2-5; tentative D call: TRBD2 (5 bases). The J call may be wrong; the DNA end is better matched by TRBJ2-7. The TCR sequence derives from a girl aged 2-10 years with multiple sclerosis. CDR3 sequence: CSASPAGRRDEQYF. In DNA form, the CDR3 reads TGCAGTGCTAGTCCGGCGGGCAGGCGGGACGAGCAGTACTTC.